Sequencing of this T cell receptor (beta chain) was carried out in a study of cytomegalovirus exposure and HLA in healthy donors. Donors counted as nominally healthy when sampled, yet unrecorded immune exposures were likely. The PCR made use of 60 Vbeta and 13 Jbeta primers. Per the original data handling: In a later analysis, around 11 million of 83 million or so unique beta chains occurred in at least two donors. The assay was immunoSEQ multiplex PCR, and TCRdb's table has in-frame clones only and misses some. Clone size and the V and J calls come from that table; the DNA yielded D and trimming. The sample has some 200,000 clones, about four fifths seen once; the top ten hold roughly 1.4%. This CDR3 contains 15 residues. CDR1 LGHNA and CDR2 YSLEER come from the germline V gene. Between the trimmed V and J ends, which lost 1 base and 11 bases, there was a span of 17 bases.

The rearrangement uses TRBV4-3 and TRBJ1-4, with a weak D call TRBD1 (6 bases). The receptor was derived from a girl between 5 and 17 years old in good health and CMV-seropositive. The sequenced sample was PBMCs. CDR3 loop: CASSQGRFGGQKLFF. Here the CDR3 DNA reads TGCGCCAGCAGCCAAGGTCGCTTCGGGGGGCAGAAACTGTTTTTT.